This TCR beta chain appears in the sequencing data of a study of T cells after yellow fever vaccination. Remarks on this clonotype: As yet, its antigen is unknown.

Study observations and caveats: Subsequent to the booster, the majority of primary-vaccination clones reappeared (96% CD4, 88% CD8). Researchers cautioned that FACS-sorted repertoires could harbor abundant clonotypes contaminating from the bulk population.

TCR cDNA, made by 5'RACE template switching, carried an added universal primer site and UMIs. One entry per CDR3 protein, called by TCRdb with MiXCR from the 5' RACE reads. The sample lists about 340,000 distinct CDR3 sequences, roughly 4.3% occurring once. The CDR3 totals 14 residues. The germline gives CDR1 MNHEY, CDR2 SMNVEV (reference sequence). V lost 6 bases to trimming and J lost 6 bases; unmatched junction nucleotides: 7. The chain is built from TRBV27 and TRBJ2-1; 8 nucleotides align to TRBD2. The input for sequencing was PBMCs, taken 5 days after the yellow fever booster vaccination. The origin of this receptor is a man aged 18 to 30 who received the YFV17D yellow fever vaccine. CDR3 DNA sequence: TGTGCCAGCAGATTCGGGGGGGAATCCAATGAGCAGTTCTTC. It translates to CASRFGGESNEQFF.